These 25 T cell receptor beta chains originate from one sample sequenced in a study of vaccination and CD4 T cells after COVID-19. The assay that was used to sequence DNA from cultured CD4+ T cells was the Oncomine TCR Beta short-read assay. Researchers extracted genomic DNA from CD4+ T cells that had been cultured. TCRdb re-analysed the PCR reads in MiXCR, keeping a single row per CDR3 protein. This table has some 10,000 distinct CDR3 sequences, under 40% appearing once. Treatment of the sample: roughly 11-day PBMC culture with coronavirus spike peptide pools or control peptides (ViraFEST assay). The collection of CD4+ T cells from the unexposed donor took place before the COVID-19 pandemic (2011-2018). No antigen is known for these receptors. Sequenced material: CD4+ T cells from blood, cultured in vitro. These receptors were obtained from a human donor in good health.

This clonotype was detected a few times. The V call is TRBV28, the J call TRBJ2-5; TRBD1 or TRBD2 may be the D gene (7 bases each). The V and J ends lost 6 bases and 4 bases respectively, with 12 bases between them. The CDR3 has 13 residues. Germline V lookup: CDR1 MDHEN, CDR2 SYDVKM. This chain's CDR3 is CASRAGGVETQYF. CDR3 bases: TGTGCCAGCAGGGCAGGGGGGGTAGAGACCCAGTACTTC.

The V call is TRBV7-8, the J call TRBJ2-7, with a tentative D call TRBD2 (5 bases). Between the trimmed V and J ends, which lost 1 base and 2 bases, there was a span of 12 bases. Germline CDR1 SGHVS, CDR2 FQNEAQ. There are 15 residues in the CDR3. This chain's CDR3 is CASSLGLAYPYEQYF. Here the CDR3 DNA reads TGTGCCAGCAGCTTAGGTCTAGCTTATCCCTACGAGCAGTACTTC.

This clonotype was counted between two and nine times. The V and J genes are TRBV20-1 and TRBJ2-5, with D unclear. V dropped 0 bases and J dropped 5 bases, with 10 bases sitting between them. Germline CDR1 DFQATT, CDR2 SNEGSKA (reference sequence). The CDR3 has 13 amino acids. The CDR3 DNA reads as TGCAGTGCTAGAGAAGGCCCCCAGGAGACCCAGTACTTC. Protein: CSAREGPQETQYF.

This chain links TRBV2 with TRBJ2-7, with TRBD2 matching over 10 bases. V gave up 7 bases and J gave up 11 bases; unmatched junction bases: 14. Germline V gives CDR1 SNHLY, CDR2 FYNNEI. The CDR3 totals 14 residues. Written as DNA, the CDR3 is TGTGCCAGCAATCAAGGTTTGGCTAGCGGGAGAAAGTACTTC. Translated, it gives CASNQGLASGRKYF.

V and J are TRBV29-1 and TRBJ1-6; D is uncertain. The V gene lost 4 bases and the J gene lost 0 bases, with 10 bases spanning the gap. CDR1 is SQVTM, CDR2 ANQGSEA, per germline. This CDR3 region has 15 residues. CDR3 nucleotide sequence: TGCAGCGTTGCTAAGGACCGCTCCTATAATTCACCCCTCCACTTT. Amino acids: CSVAKDRSYNSPLHF.

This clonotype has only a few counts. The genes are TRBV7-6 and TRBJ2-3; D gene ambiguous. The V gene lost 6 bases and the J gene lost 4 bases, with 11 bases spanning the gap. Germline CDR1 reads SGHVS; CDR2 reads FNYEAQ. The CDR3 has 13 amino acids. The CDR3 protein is CASRRPVPDTQYF. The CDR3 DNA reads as TGTGCCAGCAGGAGACCGGTCCCAGATACGCAGTATTTT.

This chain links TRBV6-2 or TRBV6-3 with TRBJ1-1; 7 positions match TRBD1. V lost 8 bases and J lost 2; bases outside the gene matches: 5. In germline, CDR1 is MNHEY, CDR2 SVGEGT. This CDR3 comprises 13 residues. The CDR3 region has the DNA TGTGCCAGCCGTACAGGGGCCAACACTGAAGCTTTCTTT. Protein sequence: CASRTGANTEAFF.

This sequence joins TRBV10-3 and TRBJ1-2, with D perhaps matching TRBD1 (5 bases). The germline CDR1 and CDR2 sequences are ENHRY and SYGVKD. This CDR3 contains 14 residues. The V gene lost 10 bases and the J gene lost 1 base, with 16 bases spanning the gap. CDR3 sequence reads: CATRKGPDNYGYTF. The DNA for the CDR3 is TGTGCCACCCGAAAGGGGCCAGATAACTATGGCTACACCTTC.

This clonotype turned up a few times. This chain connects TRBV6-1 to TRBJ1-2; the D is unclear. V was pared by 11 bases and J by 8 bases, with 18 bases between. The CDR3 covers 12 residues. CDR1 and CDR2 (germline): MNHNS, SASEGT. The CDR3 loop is CASSPTLQGYTF. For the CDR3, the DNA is TGTGCCTCCAGCCCCACCCTCCAAGGCTACACCTTC.

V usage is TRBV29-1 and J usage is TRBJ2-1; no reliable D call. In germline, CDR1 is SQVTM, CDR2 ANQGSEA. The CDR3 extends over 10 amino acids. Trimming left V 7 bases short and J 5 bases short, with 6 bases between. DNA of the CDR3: TGCAGCGCCGCAAACAATGAGCAGTTCTTC. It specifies CSAANNEQFF.

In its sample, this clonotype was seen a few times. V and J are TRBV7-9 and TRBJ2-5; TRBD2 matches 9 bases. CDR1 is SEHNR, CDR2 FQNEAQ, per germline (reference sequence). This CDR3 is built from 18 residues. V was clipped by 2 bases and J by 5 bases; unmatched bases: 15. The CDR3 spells CASSLPPRLAGLRETQYF. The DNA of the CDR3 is TGTGCCAGCAGCTTACCCCCTAGGCTAGCGGGACTTCGGGAGACCCAGTACTTC.

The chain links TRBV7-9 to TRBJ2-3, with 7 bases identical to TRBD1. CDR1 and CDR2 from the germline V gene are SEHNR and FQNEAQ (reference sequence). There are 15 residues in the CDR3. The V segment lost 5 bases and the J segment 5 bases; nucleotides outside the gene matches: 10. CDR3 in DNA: TGTGCCAGCAGCGCTCCCGACAGGGCAATAGATACGCAGTATTTT. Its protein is CASSAPDRAIDTQYF.

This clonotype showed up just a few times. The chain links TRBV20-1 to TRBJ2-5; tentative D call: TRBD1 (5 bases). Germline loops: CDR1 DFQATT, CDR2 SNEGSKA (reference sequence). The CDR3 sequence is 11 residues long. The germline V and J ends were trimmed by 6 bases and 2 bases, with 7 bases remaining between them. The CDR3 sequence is CSARQQETQYF. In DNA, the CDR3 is TGCAGTGCCAGACAGCAAGAGACCCAGTACTTC.

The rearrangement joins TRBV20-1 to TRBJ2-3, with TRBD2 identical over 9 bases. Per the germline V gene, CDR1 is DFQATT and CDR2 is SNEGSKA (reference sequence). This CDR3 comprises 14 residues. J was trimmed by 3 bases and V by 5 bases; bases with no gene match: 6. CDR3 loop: CSAWAREGTDTQYF. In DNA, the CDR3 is TGCAGTGCTTGGGCGCGGGAGGGGACAGATACGCAGTATTTT.

Here the CDR3 reads CSAIRAPPGPGANVLTF. The CDR3 nucleotides are TGCAGTGCTATTCGGGCCCCCCCGGGGCCTGGGGCCAACGTCCTGACTTTC. The V gene is TRBV20-1, the J gene TRBJ2-6; possibly TRBD1 or TRBD2 for D (5 bases each). Trimming cost V 4 bases and J 2 bases, with 18 bases left between them. This CDR3 is built from 17 residues. Germline values: CDR1 DFQATT, CDR2 SNEGSKA (reference sequence).

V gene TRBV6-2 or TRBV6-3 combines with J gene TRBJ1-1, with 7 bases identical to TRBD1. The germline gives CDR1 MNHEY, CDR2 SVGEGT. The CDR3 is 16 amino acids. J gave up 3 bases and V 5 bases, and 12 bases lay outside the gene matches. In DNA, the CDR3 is TGTGCCAGCAGTCCAACTTCAGGGGGAGGGGACACTGAAGCTTTCTTT. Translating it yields CASSPTSGGGDTEAFF.

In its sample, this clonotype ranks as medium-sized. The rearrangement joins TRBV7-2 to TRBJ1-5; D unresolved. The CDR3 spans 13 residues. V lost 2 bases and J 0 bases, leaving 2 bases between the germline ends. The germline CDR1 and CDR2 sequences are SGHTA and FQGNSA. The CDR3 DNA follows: TGTGCCAGCAGCTTAAGTAGCAATCAGCCCCAGCATTTT. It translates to CASSLSSNQPQHF.

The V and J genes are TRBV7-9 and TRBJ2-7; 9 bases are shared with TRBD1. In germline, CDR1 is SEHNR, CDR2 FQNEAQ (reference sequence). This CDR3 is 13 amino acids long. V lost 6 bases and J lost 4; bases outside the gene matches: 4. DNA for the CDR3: TGTGCCAGCAGACAGGGGGCAAGGTACGAGCAGTACTTC. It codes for CASRQGARYEQYF.

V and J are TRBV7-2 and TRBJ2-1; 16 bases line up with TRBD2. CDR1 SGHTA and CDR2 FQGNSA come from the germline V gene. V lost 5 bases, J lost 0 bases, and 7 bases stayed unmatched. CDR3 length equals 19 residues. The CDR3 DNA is TGTGCCAGCAGCCCGGGACTAGCGGGAGGGTCGGGCTCCTACAATGAGCAGTTCTTC. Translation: CASSPGLAGGSGSYNEQFF. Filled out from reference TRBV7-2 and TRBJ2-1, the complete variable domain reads GAGVSQSPSNKVTEKGKDVELRCDPISGHTALYWYRQSLGQGLEFLIYFQGNSAPDKSGLPSDRFSAERTGGSVSTLTIQRTQQEDSAVYLCASSPGLAGGSGSYNEQFFGPGTRLTVL.

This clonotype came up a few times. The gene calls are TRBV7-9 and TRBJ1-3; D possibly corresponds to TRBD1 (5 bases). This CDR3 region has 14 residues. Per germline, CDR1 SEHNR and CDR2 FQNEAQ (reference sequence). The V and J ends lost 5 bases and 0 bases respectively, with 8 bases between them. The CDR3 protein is CASSQGVSGNTIYF. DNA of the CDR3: TGTGCCAGCAGCCAGGGAGTCTCTGGAAACACCATATATTTT.

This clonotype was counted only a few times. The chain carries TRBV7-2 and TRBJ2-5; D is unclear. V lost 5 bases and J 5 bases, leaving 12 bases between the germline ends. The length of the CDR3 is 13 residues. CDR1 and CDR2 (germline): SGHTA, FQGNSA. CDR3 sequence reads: CASSLSLGETQYF. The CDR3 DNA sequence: TGTGCCAGCAGCCTGAGTCTCGGGGAGACCCAGTACTTC. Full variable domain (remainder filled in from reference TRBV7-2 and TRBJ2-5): GAGVSQSPSNKVTEKGKDVELRCDPISGHTALYWYRQSLGQGLEFLIYFQGNSAPDKSGLPSDRFSAERTGGSVSTLTIQRTQQEDSAVYLCASSLSLGETQYFGPGTRLLVL.

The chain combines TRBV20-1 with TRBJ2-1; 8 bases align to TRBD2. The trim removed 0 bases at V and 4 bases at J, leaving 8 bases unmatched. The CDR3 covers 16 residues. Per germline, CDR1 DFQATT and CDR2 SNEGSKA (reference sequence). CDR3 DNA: TGCAGTGCTAGAGATTGGGTAGCGGGGCCGTACAATGAGCAGTTCTTC. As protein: CSARDWVAGPYNEQFF.

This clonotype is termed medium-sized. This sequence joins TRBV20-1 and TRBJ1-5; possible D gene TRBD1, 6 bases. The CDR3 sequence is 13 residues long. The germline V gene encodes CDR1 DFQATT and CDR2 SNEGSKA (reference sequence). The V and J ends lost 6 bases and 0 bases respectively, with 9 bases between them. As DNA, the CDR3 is TGCAGTGCACACAGGGATAGCAATCAGCCCCAGCATTTT. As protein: CSAHRDSNQPQHF.

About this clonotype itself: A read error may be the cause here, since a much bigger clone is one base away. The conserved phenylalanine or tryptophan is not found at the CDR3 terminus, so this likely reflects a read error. The CDR3 DNA is TGTGCCAGCAGTCTCAACTATGGCTACACCTTG. It yields the protein CASSLNYGYTL. The rearrangement joins TRBV28 to TRBJ1-2; no clear D. Germline CDR1 MDHEN, CDR2 SYDVKM. V gave up 5 bases and J gave up 2 bases, with 3 bases separating them. The CDR3 loop spans 11 amino acids.

The CDR3 here is CASSYVAEPPYNEQFF. The CDR3 region has the DNA TGTGCCAGCAGTTACGTAGCGGAGCCTCCCTACAATGAGCAGTTCTTC. The chain employs TRBV6-2 or TRBV6-3 and TRBJ2-1; the D gene is possibly TRBD2 (6 bases). This CDR3 spans 16 amino acids. Germline CDR1 is MNHEY and CDR2 is SVGEGT. V was shortened by 2 bases and J by 2 bases, with 13 bases between the two germline ends.